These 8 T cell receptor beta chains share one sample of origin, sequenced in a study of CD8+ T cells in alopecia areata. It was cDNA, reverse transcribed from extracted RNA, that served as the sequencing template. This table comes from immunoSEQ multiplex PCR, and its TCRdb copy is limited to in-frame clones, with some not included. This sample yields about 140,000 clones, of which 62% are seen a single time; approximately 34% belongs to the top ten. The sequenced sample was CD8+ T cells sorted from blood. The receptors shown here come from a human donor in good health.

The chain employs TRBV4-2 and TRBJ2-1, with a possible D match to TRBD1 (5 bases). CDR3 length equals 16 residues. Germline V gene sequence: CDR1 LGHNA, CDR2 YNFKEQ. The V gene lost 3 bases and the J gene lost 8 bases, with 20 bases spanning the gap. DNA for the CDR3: TGTGCCAGCAGCCAGGGTGTTGGCCAGGGCAGCGATGAGCAGTTCTTC. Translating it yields CASSQGVGQGSDEQFF.

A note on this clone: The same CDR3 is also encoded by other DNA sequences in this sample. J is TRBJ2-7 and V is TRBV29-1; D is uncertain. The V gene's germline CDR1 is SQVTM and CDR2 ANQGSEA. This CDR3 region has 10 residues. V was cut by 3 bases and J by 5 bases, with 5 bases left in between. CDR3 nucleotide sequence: TGCAGCGTTGAGACGGACGAGCAGTACTTC. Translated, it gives CSVETDEQYF.

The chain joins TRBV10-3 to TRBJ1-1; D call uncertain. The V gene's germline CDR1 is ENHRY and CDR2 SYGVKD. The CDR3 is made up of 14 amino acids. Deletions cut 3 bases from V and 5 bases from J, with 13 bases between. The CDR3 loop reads CAISERASVTEAFF. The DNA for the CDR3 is TGTGCCATCAGTGAAAGGGCTTCAGTGACTGAAGCTTTCTTT.

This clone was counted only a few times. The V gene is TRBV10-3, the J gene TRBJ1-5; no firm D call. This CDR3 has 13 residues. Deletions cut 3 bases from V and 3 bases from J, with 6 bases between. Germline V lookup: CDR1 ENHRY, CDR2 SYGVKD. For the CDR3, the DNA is TGTGCCATCAGTGAAGGGTACAATCAGCCCCAGCATTTT. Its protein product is CAISEGYNQPQHF.

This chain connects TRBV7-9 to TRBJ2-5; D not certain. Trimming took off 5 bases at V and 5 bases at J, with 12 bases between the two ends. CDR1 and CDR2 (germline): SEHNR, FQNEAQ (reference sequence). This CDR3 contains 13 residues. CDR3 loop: CASSVDPAETQYF. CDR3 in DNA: TGTGCCAGCAGCGTCGACCCGGCGGAGACCCAGTACTTC.

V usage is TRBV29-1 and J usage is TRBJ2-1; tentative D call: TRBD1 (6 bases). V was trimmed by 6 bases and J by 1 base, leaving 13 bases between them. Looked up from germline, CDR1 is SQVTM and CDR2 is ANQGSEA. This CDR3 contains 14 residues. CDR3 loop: CSVLGARSYNEQFF. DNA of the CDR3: TGCAGCGTATTGGGGGCTAGGTCCTACAATGAGCAGTTCTTC.

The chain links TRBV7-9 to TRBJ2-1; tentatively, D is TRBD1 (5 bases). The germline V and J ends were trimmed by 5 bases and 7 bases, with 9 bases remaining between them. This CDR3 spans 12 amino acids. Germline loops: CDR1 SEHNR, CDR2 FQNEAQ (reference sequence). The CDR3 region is CASSPAGNEQFF. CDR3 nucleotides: TGTGCCAGCAGCCCCGCAGGGAATGAGCAGTTCTTC.

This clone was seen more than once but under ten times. CDR3 loop: CASSPSGSLNEQFF. CDR3 sequence (DNA): TGCGCCAGCAGCCCTAGCGGGAGTCTAAATGAGCAGTTCTTC. The rearrangement joins TRBV5-1 to TRBJ2-1; 10 bases fit TRBD2. Germline CDR1 and CDR2: SGHRS and YFSETQ. The CDR3 contains 14 residues. V shed 4 bases and J 7 bases; nucleotides not matched to a gene: 5.